The sequence of this T cell receptor (beta chain) was determined in a study of CD8 T cells in ankylosing spondylitis. Germline values: CDR1 DFQATT, CDR2 SNEGSKA (reference sequence). The CDR3 consists of 13 residues. The ends lost 3 bases at V and 6 bases at J; junction bases unmatched: 6. This clonotype appeared a few times. Its antigen is currently unknown. TCRdb reprocessed the 5' RACE reads with MiXCR, giving one entry per CDR3 protein. The sample comprises fewer than 450,000 distinct CDR3 sequences, 17% of which are singletons, and approximately 1% rests with the top ten. Overall study findings and caveats: The authors found the disease-linked clones to be CD8+ and relatively rare in peripheral blood. A TCR beta motif made of about eight highly homologous variants seemed typical of ankylosing spondylitis blood.

The genes are TRBV20-1 and TRBJ1-1; 8 bases map to TRBD1. The clonotype comes from a male donor with ankylosing spondylitis. Sequencing input: blood, either unsorted or a sorted T cell fraction (not recorded which). CDR3 region: CSARDRDYAEAFF. The DNA for the CDR3 is TGCAGTGCTAGGGACAGGGATTATGCTGAAGCTTTCTTT.